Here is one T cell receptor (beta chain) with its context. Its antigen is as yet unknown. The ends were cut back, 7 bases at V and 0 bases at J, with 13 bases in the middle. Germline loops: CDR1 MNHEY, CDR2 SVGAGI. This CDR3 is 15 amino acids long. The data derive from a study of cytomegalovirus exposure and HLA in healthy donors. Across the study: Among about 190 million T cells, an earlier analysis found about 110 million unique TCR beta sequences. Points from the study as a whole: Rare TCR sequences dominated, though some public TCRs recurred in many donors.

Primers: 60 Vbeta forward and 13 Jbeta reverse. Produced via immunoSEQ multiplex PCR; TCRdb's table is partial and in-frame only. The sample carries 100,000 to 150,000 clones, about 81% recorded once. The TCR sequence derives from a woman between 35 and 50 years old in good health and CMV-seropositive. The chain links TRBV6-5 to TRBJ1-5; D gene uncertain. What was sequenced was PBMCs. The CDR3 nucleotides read TGTGCCAGCAAAAGCTCGGGTTATAGCAATCAGCCCCAGCATTTT. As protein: CASKSSGYSNQPQHF.